This TCR beta chain originates from a study of OX40 agonist ivuxolimab in advanced cancers. The table came from immunoSEQ multiplex PCR; TCRdb's copy has only in-frame clones and leaves some out. This table holds roughly 49,000 clones, less than 90% found once. The germline V and J ends were trimmed by 1 base and 4 bases, with 19 bases remaining between them. The CDR3 is 16 amino acids. Looked up from germline, CDR1 is SQVTM and CDR2 is ANQGSEA. Sample: CD4+ or CD8+ T cells sorted from blood, taken in a trial of the OX40 agonist ivuxolimab. The clonotype comes from an adult with an advanced solid tumor such as melanoma, head and neck, liver or kidney cancer. This chain links TRBV29-1 with TRBJ1-2; D is possibly TRBD1 (5 bases). The CDR3 reads CSVEAHPGRLLYGYTF. DNA of the CDR3: TGCAGCGTTGAAGCTCATCCGGGACGTCTTCTCTATGGCTACACCTTC.